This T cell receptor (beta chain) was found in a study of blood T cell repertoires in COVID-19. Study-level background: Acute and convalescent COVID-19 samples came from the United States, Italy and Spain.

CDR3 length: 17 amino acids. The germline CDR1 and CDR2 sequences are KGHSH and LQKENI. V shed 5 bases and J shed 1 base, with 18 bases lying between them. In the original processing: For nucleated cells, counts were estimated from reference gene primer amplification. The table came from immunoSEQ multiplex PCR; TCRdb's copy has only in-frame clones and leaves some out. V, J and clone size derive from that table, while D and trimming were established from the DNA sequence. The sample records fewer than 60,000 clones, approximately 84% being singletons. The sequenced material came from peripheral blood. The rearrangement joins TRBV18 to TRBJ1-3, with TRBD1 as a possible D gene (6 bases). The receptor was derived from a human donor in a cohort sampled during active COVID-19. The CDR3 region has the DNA TGTGCCAGCTCAGCGGTGCAGGGGAGAGTGTCTGGAAACACCATATATTTT. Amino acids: CASSAVQGRVSGNTIYF.